This T cell receptor (beta chain) was sequenced in a study of vaccination effects on CD4 cells after COVID-19. With regard to this clone: Its antigen is still unknown.

The ViraFEST assay expanded antigen-specific CD4+ T cells with viral peptide pools before sequencing. Having been cultured for around nine days, the cells underwent CD4+ T cell isolation. Having tested negative for nucleocapsid antibodies, the vaccine recipients showed no prior SARS-CoV-2 infection. TCRdb keeps only in-frame clones here, not all; method: immunoSEQ multiplex PCR. The sample shows tens of thousands of clones, 60% to 75% of them seen only once. Germline V lookup: CDR1 SQVTM, CDR2 ANQGSEA. The CDR3 totals 13 residues. Germline trimming cut 5 bases from V and 5 bases from J; bases unmatched to any gene: 3.

V and J are TRBV29-1 and TRBJ2-7, with TRBD2 identical over 13 bases. The sequencing used CD4+ T cells from PBMCs cultured with HCoV-OC43 spike peptides, collected before COVID-19 vaccination. The subset denotes: HCoV-OC43 spike overlapping peptide pool stimulation. This receptor was obtained from a human donor who received a COVID-19 vaccine. The CDR3 is CSVKGLAGNEQYF. DNA of the CDR3: TGCAGCGTTAAGGGACTAGCGGGGAACGAGCAGTACTTC.